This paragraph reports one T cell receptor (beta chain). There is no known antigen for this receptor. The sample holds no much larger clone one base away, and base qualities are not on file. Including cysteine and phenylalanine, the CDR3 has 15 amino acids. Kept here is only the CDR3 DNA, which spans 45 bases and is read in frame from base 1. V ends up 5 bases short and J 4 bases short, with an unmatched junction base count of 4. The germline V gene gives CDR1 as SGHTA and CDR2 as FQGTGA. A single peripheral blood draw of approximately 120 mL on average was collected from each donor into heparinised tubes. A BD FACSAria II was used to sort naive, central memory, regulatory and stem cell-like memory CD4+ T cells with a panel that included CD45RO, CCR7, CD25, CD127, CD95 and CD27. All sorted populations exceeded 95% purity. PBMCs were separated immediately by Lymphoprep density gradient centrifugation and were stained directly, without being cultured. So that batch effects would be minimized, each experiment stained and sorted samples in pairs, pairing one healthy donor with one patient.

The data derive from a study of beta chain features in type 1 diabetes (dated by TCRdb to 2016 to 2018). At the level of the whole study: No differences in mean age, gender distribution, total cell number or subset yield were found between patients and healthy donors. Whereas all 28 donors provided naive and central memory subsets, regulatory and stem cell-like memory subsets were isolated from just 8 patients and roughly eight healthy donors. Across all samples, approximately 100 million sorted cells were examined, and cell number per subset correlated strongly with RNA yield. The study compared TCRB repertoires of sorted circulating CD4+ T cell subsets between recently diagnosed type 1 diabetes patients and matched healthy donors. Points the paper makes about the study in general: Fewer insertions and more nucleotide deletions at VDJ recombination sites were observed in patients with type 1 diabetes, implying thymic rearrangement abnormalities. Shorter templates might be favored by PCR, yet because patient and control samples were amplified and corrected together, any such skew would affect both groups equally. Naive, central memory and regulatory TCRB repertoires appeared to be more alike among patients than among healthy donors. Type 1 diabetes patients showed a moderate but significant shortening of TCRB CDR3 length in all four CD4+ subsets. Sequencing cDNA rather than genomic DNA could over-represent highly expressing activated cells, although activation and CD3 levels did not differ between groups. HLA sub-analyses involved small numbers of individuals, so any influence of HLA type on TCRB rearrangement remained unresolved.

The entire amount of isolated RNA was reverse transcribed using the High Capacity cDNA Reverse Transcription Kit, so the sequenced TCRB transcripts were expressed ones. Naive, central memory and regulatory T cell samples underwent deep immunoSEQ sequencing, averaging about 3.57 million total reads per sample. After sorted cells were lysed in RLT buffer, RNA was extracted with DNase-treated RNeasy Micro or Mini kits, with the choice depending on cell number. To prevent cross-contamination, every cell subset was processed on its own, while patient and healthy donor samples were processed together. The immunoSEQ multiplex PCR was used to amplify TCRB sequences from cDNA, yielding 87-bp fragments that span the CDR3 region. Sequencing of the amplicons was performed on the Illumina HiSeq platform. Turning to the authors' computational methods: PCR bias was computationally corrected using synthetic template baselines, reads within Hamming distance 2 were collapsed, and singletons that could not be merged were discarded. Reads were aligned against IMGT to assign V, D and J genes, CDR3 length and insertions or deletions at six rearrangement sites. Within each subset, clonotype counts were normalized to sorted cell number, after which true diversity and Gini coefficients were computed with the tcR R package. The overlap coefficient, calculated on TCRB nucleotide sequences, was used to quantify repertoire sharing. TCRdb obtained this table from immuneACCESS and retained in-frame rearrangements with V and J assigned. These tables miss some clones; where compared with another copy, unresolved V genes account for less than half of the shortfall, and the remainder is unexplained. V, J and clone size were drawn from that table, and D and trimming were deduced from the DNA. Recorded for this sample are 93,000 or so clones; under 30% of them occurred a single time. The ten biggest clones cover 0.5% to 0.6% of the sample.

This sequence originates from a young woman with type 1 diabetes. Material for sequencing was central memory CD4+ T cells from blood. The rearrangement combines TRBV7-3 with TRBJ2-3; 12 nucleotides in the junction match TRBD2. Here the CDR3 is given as CASSTTSGSADTQYF. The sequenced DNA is TGTGCCAGCAGCACGACTAGCGGGAGTGCAGATACGCAGTATTTT.